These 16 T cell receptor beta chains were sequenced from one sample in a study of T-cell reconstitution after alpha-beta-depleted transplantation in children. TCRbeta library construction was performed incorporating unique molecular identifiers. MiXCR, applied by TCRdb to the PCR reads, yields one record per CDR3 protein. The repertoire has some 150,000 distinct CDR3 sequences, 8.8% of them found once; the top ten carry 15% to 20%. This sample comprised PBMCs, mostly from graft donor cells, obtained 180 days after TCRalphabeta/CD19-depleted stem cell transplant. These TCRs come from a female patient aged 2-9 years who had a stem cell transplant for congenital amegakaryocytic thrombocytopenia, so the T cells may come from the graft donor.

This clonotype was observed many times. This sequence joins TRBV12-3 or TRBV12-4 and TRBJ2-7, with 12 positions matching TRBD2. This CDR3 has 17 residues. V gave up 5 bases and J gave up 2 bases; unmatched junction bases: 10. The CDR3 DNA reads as TGTGCCAGCAGTCCTAGACTAGCGGGGGCCTCAACCTACGAGCAGTACTTC. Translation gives CASSPRLAGASTYEQYF.

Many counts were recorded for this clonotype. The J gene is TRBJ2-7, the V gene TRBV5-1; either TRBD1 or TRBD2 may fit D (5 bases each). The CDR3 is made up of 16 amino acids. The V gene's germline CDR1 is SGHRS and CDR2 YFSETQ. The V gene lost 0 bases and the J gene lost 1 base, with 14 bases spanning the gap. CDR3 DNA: TGCGCCAGCAGCTTGGAGCCGGGACGAGGGTCCTACGAGCAGTACTTC. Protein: CASSLEPGRGSYEQYF.

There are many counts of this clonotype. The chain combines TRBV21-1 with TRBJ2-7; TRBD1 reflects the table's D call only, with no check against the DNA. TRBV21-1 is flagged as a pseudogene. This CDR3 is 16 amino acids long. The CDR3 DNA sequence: TGTGCCAGCAGCATGGCCTGGCGGACAGGGGTTTACGAGCAGTACTTC. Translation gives CASSMAWRTGVYEQYF.

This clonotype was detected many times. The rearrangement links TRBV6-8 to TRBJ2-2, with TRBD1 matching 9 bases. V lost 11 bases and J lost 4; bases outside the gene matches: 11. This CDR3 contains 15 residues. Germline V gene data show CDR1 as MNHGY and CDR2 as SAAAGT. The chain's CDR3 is CAPKKGTGTTGELFF. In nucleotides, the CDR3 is TGTGCCCCCAAAAAGGGGACAGGGACCACCGGGGAGCTGTTTTTT.

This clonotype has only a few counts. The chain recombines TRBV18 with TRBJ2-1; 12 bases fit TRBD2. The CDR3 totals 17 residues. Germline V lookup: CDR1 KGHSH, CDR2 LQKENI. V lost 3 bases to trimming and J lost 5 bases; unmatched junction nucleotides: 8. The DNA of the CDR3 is TGTGCCAGCTCACCCCTGACTAGCGGGAGATCTGACAATGAGCAGTTCTTC. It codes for CASSPLTSGRSDNEQFF. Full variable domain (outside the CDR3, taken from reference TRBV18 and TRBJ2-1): NAGVMQNPRHLVRRRGQEARLRCSPMKGHSHVYWYRQLPEEGLKFMVYLQKENIIDESGMPKERFSAEFPKEGPSILRIQQVVRGDSAAYFCASSPLTSGRSDNEQFFGPGTRLTVL.

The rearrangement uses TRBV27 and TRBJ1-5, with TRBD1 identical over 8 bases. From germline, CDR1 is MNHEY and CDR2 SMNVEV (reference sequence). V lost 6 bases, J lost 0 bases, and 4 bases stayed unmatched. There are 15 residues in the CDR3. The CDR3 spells CASSRGTGSNQPQHF. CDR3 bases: TGTGCCAGCAGCAGGGGGACAGGTAGCAATCAGCCCCAGCATTTT.

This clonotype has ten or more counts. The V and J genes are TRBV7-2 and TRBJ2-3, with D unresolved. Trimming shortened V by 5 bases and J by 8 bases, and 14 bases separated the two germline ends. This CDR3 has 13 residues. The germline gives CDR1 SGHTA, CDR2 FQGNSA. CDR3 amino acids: CASSQDRQSTQYF. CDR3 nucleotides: TGTGCCAGCAGCCAGGACCGTCAGTCTACGCAGTATTTT.

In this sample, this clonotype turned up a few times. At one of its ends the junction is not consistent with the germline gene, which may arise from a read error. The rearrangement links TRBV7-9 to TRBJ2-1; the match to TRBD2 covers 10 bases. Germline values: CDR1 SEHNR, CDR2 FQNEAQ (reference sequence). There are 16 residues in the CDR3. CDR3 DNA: TGTGCCAGCAGCCAGACTAGCGGGTTTACCTACAATGAGCACTTCTTC. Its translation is CASSQTSGFTYNEHFF.

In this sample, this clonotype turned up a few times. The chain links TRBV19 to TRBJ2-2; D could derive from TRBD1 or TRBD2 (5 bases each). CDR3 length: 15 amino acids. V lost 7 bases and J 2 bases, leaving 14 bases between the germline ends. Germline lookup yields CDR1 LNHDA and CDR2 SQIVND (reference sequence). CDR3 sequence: CASKEAGPNTGELFF. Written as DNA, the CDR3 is TGTGCCAGTAAGGAGGCAGGGCCCAACACCGGGGAGCTGTTTTTT.

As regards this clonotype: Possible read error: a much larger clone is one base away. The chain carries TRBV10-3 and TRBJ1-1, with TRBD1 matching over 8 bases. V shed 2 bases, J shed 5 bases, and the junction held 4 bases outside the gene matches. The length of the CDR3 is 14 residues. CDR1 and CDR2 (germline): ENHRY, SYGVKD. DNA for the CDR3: TGTGCCATCAGTGAGGGACAGGGAGATACTGAAGCTTTCTTT. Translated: CAISEGQGDTEAFF.

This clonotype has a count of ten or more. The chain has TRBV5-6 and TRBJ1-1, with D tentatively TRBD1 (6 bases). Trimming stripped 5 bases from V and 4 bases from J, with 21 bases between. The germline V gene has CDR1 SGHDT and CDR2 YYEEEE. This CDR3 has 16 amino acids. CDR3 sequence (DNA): TGTGCCAGCAGACTTGCTGGATCGGGGGCGATCACTGAAGCTTTCTTT. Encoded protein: CASRLAGSGAITEAFF. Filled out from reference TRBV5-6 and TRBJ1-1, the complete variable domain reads DAGVTQSPTHLIKTRGQQVTLRCSPKSGHDTVSWYQQALGQGPQFIFQYYEEEERQRGNFPDRFSGHQFPNYSSELNVNALLLGDSALYLCASRLAGSGAITEAFFGQGTRLTVV.

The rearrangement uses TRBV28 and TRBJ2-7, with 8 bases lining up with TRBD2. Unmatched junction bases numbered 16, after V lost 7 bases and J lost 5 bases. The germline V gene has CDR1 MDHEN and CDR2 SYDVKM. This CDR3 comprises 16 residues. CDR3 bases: TGTGCCAGCATCACGACTAGCGCGCCTGCTATGAACGAGCAGTACTTC. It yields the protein CASITTSAPAMNEQYF.

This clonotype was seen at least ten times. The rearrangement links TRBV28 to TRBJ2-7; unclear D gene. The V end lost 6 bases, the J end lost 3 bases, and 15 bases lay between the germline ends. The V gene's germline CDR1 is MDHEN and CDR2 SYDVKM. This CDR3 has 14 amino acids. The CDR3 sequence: CASSNRAIDYEQYF. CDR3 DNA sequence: TGTGCCAGCAGCAACAGAGCTATAGACTACGAGCAGTACTTC.

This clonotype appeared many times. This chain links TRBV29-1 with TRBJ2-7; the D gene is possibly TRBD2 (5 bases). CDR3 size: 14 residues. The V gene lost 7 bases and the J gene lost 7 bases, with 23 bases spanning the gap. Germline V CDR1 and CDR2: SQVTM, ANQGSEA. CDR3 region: CSAALPYRGSEQYF. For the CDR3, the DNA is TGCAGCGCAGCTTTACCGTATCGAGGGTCAGAGCAGTACTTC.

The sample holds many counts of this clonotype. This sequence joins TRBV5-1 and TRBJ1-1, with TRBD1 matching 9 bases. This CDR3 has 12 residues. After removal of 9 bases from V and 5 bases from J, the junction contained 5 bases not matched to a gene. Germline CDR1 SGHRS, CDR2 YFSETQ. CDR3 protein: CAIQGAMTEAFF. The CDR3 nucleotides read TGCGCCATACAGGGGGCGATGACTGAAGCTTTCTTT.

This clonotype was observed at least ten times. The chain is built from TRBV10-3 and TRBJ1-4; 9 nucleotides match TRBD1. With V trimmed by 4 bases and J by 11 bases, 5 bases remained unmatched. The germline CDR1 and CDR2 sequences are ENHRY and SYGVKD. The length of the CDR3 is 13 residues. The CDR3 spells CAISGTGEGKLFF. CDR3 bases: TGTGCCATCAGTGGGACAGGGGAAGGGAAACTGTTTTTT.